This TCR beta chain was recorded in a study of cytomegalovirus exposure and HLA in healthy donors. Study-level results: One variant, a missense change in DCLRE1C, was linked in a later analysis to TCR beta V- and J-gene trimming. A few V segments could not be told apart, such as TRBV6-2 and TRBV6-3, and were left out.

A remark on this clone: The antigen is not known.

In the PCR, 60 Vbeta and 13 Jbeta primers were used. As processed by the authors: Per a later analysis, the number of unique TCR beta chains was some 75 million, of which 9 million to 14 million were shared. The method was immunoSEQ multiplex PCR; TCRdb's version includes in-frame clones alone and lacks a portion of them. V and J calls and clone size come straight from that table; D and trimming were deduced from the DNA. The sample includes roughly 280,000 clones, about 75% seen only once; the top ten take 2% to 2.5%. V dropped 4 bases and J dropped 6; count of bases not matched to a gene: 8. The germline CDR1 and CDR2 sequences are SGDLS and YYNGEE. CDR3 length: 15 residues.

The sequenced material came from PBMCs. This chain uses TRBV9 with TRBJ2-1, with TRBD2 matching 9 bases. This TCR derives from a female donor in good health and CMV-seronegative. This chain's CDR3 is CASSPRLAGFNEQFF. The CDR3 DNA reads as TGTGCCAGCAGCCCCCGCCTAGCGGGATTCAATGAGCAGTTCTTC.